Shown below are 21 T cell receptor beta chains from a single sample sequenced in a study of blood T cells in healthy people across ages. Alongside a J-beta primer mix, a sample-barcoded 5' primer served in a second PCR lasting roughly 6 to 11 cycles. From the 5' RACE reads, TCRdb called clonotypes with MiXCR, one entry per CDR3 protein. The table shows over 1,500,000 distinct CDR3 sequences, with around 42% occurring only once. The sequencing sample was made of blood. These receptors were taken from a human donor in good health.

This clonotype came up a few times. The junction does not match germline at one end; this may be a read error. The chain joins TRBV7-3 to TRBJ1-4; D gene ambiguous. In germline, CDR1 is SGHTA, CDR2 FQGTGA. This CDR3 contains 13 residues. The CDR3 region has the DNA TGTGCCAGCAGCTCCGGAGTGGGTGAAAAACCGTTTTTT. Translating gives CASSSGVGEKPFF.

This chain joins TRBV7-3 and TRBJ2-2; D is undetermined. CDR3 length: 16 amino acids. Germline loops: CDR1 SGHTA, CDR2 FQGTGA. The ends were cut back, 3 bases at V and 3 bases at J, with 14 bases in the middle. CDR3 in amino acids: CASSFESGTYTGELFF. DNA of the CDR3: TGTGCCAGCAGCTTCGAGAGTGGAACCTACACCGGGGAGCTGTTTTTT.

J is TRBJ2-7 and V is TRBV7-6; D is uncertain. The CDR3 is 14 residues long. The germline V and J ends were trimmed by 5 bases and 3 bases, with 14 bases remaining between them. The germline CDR1 and CDR2 sequences are SGHVS and FNYEAQ. The CDR3 sequence is CASSQRTESYEQYF. For the CDR3, the DNA is TGTGCCAGCAGCCAACGGACGGAGAGCTACGAGCAGTACTTC.

Only a few counts were recorded for this clonotype. The chain employs TRBV7-9 and TRBJ2-1; TRBD2 agrees at 14 bases. Germline trimming cut 5 bases from V and 9 bases from J; bases unmatched to any gene: 6. The CDR3 covers 15 residues. Looked up from germline, CDR1 is SEHNR and CDR2 is FQNEAQ (reference sequence). The CDR3 loop is CASSLGLAGESEQFF. CDR3 in DNA: TGTGCCAGCAGCCTGGGACTAGCGGGGGAGAGTGAGCAGTTCTTC.

This chain joins TRBV20-1 and TRBJ2-3, with D uncertain. Germline CDR1 is DFQATT and CDR2 is SNEGSKA (reference sequence). Trimming cost V 3 bases and J 0 bases, with 13 bases left between them. The CDR3 is 15 amino acids. The CDR3 sequence: CSARVQTLSTDTQYF. As DNA, the CDR3 is TGCAGTGCTAGGGTACAGACCTTAAGCACAGATACGCAGTATTTT.

The chain couples TRBV12-3 or TRBV12-4 to TRBJ2-5; perhaps TRBD1 as D (5 bases). Deletions cut 3 bases from V and 1 base from J, with 15 bases between. This CDR3 comprises 16 residues. CDR3 residues: CASSLSGIGVQETQYF. In DNA, the CDR3 is TGTGCCAGCAGTTTGTCAGGGATAGGGGTCCAAGAGACCCAGTACTTC.

This rearrangement joins TRBV4-1 to TRBJ2-7; TRBD2 aligns across 11 bases. V lost 4 bases to trimming and J lost 0 bases; unmatched junction nucleotides: 11. Per germline, CDR1 MGHRA and CDR2 YSYEKL. CDR3 size: 18 residues. As DNA, the CDR3 is TGCGCCAGCAGCCTTAAAGGGGGGCTAGCGGGGGGCTCCTACGAGCAGTACTTC. As protein: CASSLKGGLAGGSYEQYF.

The chain is built from TRBV15 and TRBJ1-5, with 8 bases fitting TRBD1. The CDR3 consists of 15 residues. Germline CDR1 is LNHNV and CDR2 is YYDKDF (reference sequence). Trimming took 5 bases from V and 8 from J; bases not matched to a gene: 11. DNA for the CDR3: TGTGCCACCAGCCGGTTGACAGGGGTTTGGGAGCCCCAGCATTTT. Its translation: CATSRLTGVWEPQHF.

This clonotype has just a few counts. A read error may produce the germline difference seen at one junction end. This chain's CDR3 is CAGSPDRGLTQTQYF. CDR3 bases: TGTGCCGGCAGCCCGGACAGGGGGCTCACTCAGACCCAGTACTTC. The J gene is TRBJ2-5, the V gene TRBV7-7, with 11 bases lining up with TRBD1. The germline gives CDR1 SSHAT, CDR2 FNYEAQ (reference sequence). CDR3 length equals 15 residues.

The chain uses TRBV5-1 and TRBJ1-6; the D is unclear. CDR1 is SGHRS and CDR2 is YFSETQ in the germline V gene. This CDR3 spans 14 amino acids. V dropped 5 bases and J dropped 8 bases, with 14 bases sitting between them. CDR3 bases: TGCGCCAGCAGACCGTGGACCGATGATTCACCCCTCCACTTT. This codes for CASRPWTDDSPLHF.

This clonotype came up a few times. The V and J genes are TRBV25-1 and TRBJ2-1; 10 nucleotides line up with TRBD2. The V gene's germline CDR1 is MGHDK and CDR2 SYGVNS. V trimming: 3 bases; J trimming: 5 bases; junction bases outside the gene matches: 7. The CDR3 is made up of 16 amino acids. CDR3 coding DNA: TGTGCCAGCAGTGACTTACGGCTAGCGGGGGACAATGAGCAGTTCTTC. Residues: CASSDLRLAGDNEQFF.

The V and J genes are TRBV20-1 and TRBJ2-3; 12 nucleotides line up with TRBD2. Germline trimming cut 3 bases from V and 3 bases from J; bases unmatched to any gene: 4. In germline, CDR1 is DFQATT, CDR2 SNEGSKA (reference sequence). The CDR3 extends over 15 amino acids. The CDR3 DNA sequence: TGCAGTGCTAGTTTCGGACTAGCGGGGACAGATACGCAGTATTTT. It translates to CSASFGLAGTDTQYF.

This rearrangement joins TRBV2 to TRBJ1-2; maybe TRBD1 (6 bases). CDR3 length equals 14 residues. Trimming pared 10 bases from V and 4 bases from J, leaving 19 bases between. From germline, CDR1 is SNHLY and CDR2 FYNNEI. Written as DNA, the CDR3 is TGTGCCACCCAAAAGGGGGGGTCCGTCTATGGCTACACCTTC. Translating it yields CATQKGGSVYGYTF. Complete variable domain (other parts from reference TRBV2 and TRBJ1-2): EPEVTQTPSHQVTQMGQEVILRCVPISNHLYFYWYRQILGQKVEFLVSFYNNEISEKSEIFDDQFSVERPDGSNFTLKIRSTKLEDSAMYFCATQKGGSVYGYTFGSGTRLTVV.

The chain is built from TRBV12-3 or TRBV12-4 and TRBJ2-1; unclear D gene. The length of the CDR3 is 12 residues. Trimming removed 4 bases from V and 8 bases from J, with 9 bases in between. CDR3 loop: CASSSGAHEQFF. CDR3 coding DNA: TGTGCCAGCAGTTCCGGTGCCCATGAGCAGTTCTTC.

This clonotype was counted many times. V is TRBV6-5 and J is TRBJ1-2, with 10 bases identical to TRBD1. V lost 1 base, J lost 5 bases, and 7 bases stayed unmatched. Germline CDR1 reads MNHEY; CDR2 reads SVGAGI. The CDR3 is 16 amino acids. The DNA of the CDR3 is TGTGCCAGCAGTTACTTTGTGCCGGGACAGGGGTATGGCTACACCTTC. As protein: CASSYFVPGQGYGYTF.

This clonotype has only a few counts. The chain has TRBV29-1 and TRBJ1-2; D is perhaps TRBD1 (5 bases). The CDR3 totals 13 residues. Trimming pared 4 bases from V and 2 bases from J, leaving 11 bases between. Per germline, CDR1 SQVTM and CDR2 ANQGSEA. DNA for the CDR3: TGCAGCGTTGGTCACGGGGGGAACTATGGCTACACCTTC. It codes for CSVGHGGNYGYTF.

This clonotype was picked up a small number of times. The chain employs TRBV20-1 and TRBJ2-3; D not resolved. The V end was cut by 6 bases, the J end by 6 bases, with 22 bases between. CDR1 DFQATT and CDR2 SNEGSKA come from the germline V gene (reference sequence). CDR3 length: 15 residues. CDR3 in DNA: TGCAGTGCAACCACCAGGAGCCGTGATTCTGATACGCAGTATTTT. Translation: CSATTRSRDSDTQYF.

A word on this clonotype: An end of the junction differs from the germline gene, which may be a read error. The J gene is TRBJ1-4, the V gene TRBV3-1, with 7 bases matching TRBD1. The CDR3 is 14 amino acids. Germline assignment: CDR1 LGHDT and CDR2 YNNKEL (reference sequence). The CDR3 loop reads CASSQVGGSEKRFF. The CDR3 coding sequence is TGTGCCAGCAGCCAAGTAGGGGGCAGTGAAAAACGGTTTTTT.

The chain links TRBV28 to TRBJ2-1; D unresolved. V dropped 6 bases and J dropped 8 bases, with 20 bases sitting between them. The CDR3 sequence is 15 residues long. In germline, CDR1 is MDHEN, CDR2 SYDVKM. CDR3 in amino acids: CASSGLYEQHHEQFF. The CDR3 coding sequence is TGTGCCAGCAGCGGATTATACGAACAACACCATGAGCAGTTCTTC.

J is TRBJ2-3 and V is TRBV12-5; 8 bases map to TRBD1. The length of the CDR3 is 16 residues. V dropped 0 bases and J dropped 5; count of bases not matched to a gene: 7. Looked up from germline, CDR1 is LGHNT and CDR2 is FRNRAP. CDR3 bases: TGTGCTAGTGGTTTGGTTCTCCGGGACAGGAAAGATACGCAGTATTTT. Protein product: CASGLVLRDRKDTQYF.

The chain employs TRBV29-1 and TRBJ1-1; D is unresolved. CDR1 SQVTM and CDR2 ANQGSEA come from the germline V gene. CDR3 length: 13 amino acids. Trimming left V 1 base short and J 8 bases short, with 14 bases between. The CDR3 loop reads CSVEVYSGEEAFF. DNA of the CDR3: TGCAGCGTTGAAGTGTACAGCGGGGAGGAAGCTTTCTTT.